Following are 20 T cell receptor beta chains from one sample sequenced in a study of blood T cells in healthy people across ages. Primed by a sample-barcoded 5' primer and a J-beta primer mix, a second PCR proceeded for roughly 6 to 12 cycles. TCRdb reprocessed the 5' RACE reads via MiXCR and lists one record per CDR3 protein. The data contain around 1,600,000 distinct CDR3 sequences, roughly 43% of them singletons. The sequencing sample was made of blood. All receptors come from a woman between 18 and 30 years old in good health.

The genes are TRBV2 and TRBJ2-1, with D perhaps TRBD1 (6 bases). The CDR3 sequence is 13 residues long. Trimming took 6 bases from V and 7 from J, leaving 13 bases between them. Germline V CDR1 and CDR2: SNHLY, FYNNEI. The CDR3 sequence is CASRAEGVNEQFF. The CDR3 coding sequence is TGTGCCAGCAGAGCCGAGGGGGTAAATGAGCAGTTCTTC.

As concerns this clonotype: A much larger clone is a single base away; this may be a read error. The J gene is TRBJ1-1, the V gene TRBV4-3; D is uncertain. Trimming removed 1 base from V and 1 base from J, with 7 bases in between. Germline CDR1 LGHNA, CDR2 YSLEER. This CDR3 spans 14 amino acids. CDR3 loop: CASSQVSANTEAFF. CDR3 nucleotides: TGCGCCAGCAGCCAAGTTTCGGCGAACACTGAAGCTTTCTTT.

The chain joins TRBV20-1 to TRBJ2-4; 10 positions agree with TRBD1. Per the germline V gene, CDR1 is DFQATT and CDR2 is SNEGSKA (reference sequence). The CDR3 length is 18 residues. The CDR3: CRSSRGTGDHLAKNIQYF. CDR3 in DNA: TGCAGGTCCTCGAGGGGGACAGGGGATCACCTAGCCAAAAACATTCAGTACTTC.

This sequence joins TRBV4-3 and TRBJ1-5; D unresolved. The V gene's germline CDR1 is LGHNA and CDR2 YSLEER. CDR3 length equals 14 residues. V lost 4 bases and J 6 bases, leaving 13 bases between the germline ends. The CDR3 protein is CASSPFRFGQPQHF. DNA of the CDR3: TGCGCCAGCAGCCCCTTCCGGTTCGGTCAGCCCCAGCATTTT.

There are a few counts of this clonotype. The chain joins TRBV7-2 to TRBJ2-5; D may correspond to TRBD1 or TRBD2 (5 bases each). V was clipped by 4 bases and J by 6 bases, with 15 bases between them. CDR3 length equals 14 residues. Germline V CDR1 and CDR2: SGHTA, FQGNSA. In nucleotides, the CDR3 is TGTGCCAGCAGCTCAGCTAGAGCGGACAAGACCCAGTACTTC. Amino acid sequence: CASSSARADKTQYF.

In its sample, this clonotype was seen a few times. The junction differs from germline at one of its ends, possibly a read error. The rearrangement joins TRBV4-1 to TRBJ1-2; D gene unclear. CDR1 MGHRA and CDR2 YSYEKL come from the germline V gene. The CDR3 spans 15 residues. The CDR3 DNA follows: TGCGCCAGCAGCCAATTATTCGGCTCGGGCTATGACTACACCTTC. It yields the protein CASSQLFGSGYDYTF.

The J gene is TRBJ1-1, the V gene TRBV2; the match to TRBD1 covers 7 bases. V lost 6 bases, J lost 3 bases, and 7 bases stayed unmatched. CDR3 length: 14 residues. Germline V lookup: CDR1 SNHLY, CDR2 FYNNEI. Here the CDR3 reads CASREGAGDTEAFF. CDR3 sequence (DNA): TGTGCCAGCAGAGAGGGGGCCGGTGACACTGAAGCTTTCTTT.

The rearrangement joins TRBV7-2 to TRBJ2-1, with 7 bases aligning to TRBD2. From germline, CDR1 is SGHTA and CDR2 FQGNSA. CDR3 size: 16 residues. J gave up 3 bases and V 1 base, and 6 bases lay outside the gene matches. The CDR3 loop is CASSLGPASGYNEQFF. The CDR3 DNA sequence: TGTGCCAGCAGCTTAGGTCCGGCTAGCGGCTACAATGAGCAGTTCTTC.

The chain combines TRBV2 with TRBJ1-2; D not certain. Trimming shortened V by 8 bases and J by 4 bases, and 14 bases separated the two germline ends. In germline, CDR1 is SNHLY, CDR2 FYNNEI. CDR3 length equals 13 residues. The CDR3 DNA follows: TGTGCCAGCGGGCTGGAGGGTGGCTATGGCTACACCTTC. Translated: CASGLEGGYGYTF. The entire variable domain, with the rest obtained from reference TRBV2 and TRBJ1-2, is as follows: EPEVTQTPSHQVTQMGQEVILRCVPISNHLYFYWYRQILGQKVEFLVSFYNNEISEKSEIFDDQFSVERPDGSNFTLKIRSTKLEDSAMYFCASGLEGGYGYTFGSGTRLTVV.

With respect to this clonotype: Compared with germline, one end of the junction differs, possibly owing to a read error. The chain couples TRBV28 to TRBJ2-1, with 12 bases lining up with TRBD2. Germline CDR1 is MDHEN and CDR2 is SYDVKM. The CDR3 runs 15 residues. This chain's CDR3 is CPSKGLAGGDNEQFF. CDR3 coding DNA: TGTCCCAGCAAGGGTCTAGCGGGAGGGGACAATGAGCAGTTCTTC.

The sample holds many counts of this clonotype. The V gene is TRBV27, the J gene TRBJ2-4, with D possibly matching TRBD1 (5 bases). The V gene lost 0 bases and the J gene lost 0 bases, with 9 bases spanning the gap. The CDR3 is made up of 16 amino acids. CDR1 and CDR2 (germline): MNHEY, SMNVEV (reference sequence). The chain's CDR3 is CASSLSQGLAKNIQYF. The CDR3 coding sequence is TGTGCCAGCAGTTTATCGCAGGGCCTAGCCAAAAACATTCAGTACTTC.

V gene TRBV4-2 combines with J gene TRBJ1-5; 8 bases line up with TRBD1. The CDR3 has 13 residues. Germline lookup yields CDR1 LGHNA and CDR2 YNFKEQ. Trimming took 6 bases from V and 7 from J; bases not matched to a gene: 5. CDR3 sequence (DNA): TGTGCCAGCAGTCCACAGGGGGAACAGCCCCAGCATTTT. It translates to CASSPQGEQPQHF.

V gene TRBV18 combines with J gene TRBJ2-7, with D uncertain. Gene TRBJ2-4 matches the end of the DNA better, so the J call may be wrong. This CDR3 has 16 residues. CDR1 KGHSH and CDR2 LQKENI come from the germline V gene. The CDR3 is CASSPPSAAWDNIQYF. Written as DNA, the CDR3 is TGTGCCAGCTCACCACCATCGGCCGCCTGGGATAACATTCAGTACTTC.

The chain recombines TRBV9 with TRBJ2-1; 8 nucleotides line up with TRBD2. This CDR3 region has 15 residues. V lost 0 bases and J lost 2; bases outside the gene matches: 1. In germline, CDR1 is SGDLS, CDR2 YYNGEE. The CDR3 reads CASSVAGGTYNEQFF. The CDR3 DNA reads as TGTGCCAGCAGCGTAGCGGGGGGGACCTACAATGAGCAGTTCTTC.

This clonotype was observed a few times. The genes are TRBV12-3 or TRBV12-4 and TRBJ1-4, with no clear D. The CDR3 is 12 residues long. V was cut by 5 bases and J by 8 bases, with 9 bases left in between. The CDR3 DNA sequence: TGTGCCAGCAGTCGCGGGGAGGAAAAACTGTTTTTT. As protein: CASSRGEEKLFF.

The table lists this clonotype with a few counts. The chain is built from TRBV14 and TRBJ2-5; D uncertain. Trimming pared 3 bases from V and 2 bases from J, leaving 16 bases between. Per germline, CDR1 SGHDN and CDR2 FVKESK. The CDR3 is 16 amino acids. This CDR3 reads CASSHPTNTLQETQYF. CDR3 coding DNA: TGTGCCAGCAGCCACCCGACAAACACTCTTCAAGAGACCCAGTACTTC.

Remarks on this clonotype: A much larger clone lies a single base off, so this may be a read error. The V call is TRBV7-9, the J call TRBJ2-1; D unresolved. The CDR3 is 12 residues long. The germline V gene encodes CDR1 SEHNR and CDR2 FQNEAQ (reference sequence). In DNA form, the CDR3 reads TGTGCCAGCAGCGGATTACCCAATGTGCAGTTCTTC. This sequence encodes CASSGLPNVQFF. The full variable domain, rest sourced from reference TRBV7-9 and TRBJ2-1, is DTGVSQNPRHKITKRGQNVTFRCDPISEHNRLYWYRQTLGQGPEFLTYFQNEAQLEKSRLLSDRFSAERPKGSFSTLEIQRTEQGDSAMYLCASSGLPNVQFFGPGTRLTVL.

With respect to this clonotype: The junction departs from the called germline gene at one end, perhaps through a read error. The CDR3 region is CASSYDRSGNSPLHF. In nucleotides, the CDR3 is TGTGCCAGCAGTTACGACAGGTCCGGGAATTCTCCCCTCCACTTT. The genes are TRBV6-6 and TRBJ1-6, with D maybe TRBD1 (6 bases). The CDR3 extends over 15 amino acids. Germline loops: CDR1 MNHNY, CDR2 SVGAGI (reference sequence).

In nucleotides, the CDR3 is TGCGCCAGCAGTCAGCGGATTGTAAGTTATAGCAATCAGCCCCAGCATTTT. Its protein is CASSQRIVSYSNQPQHF. The chain joins TRBV4-1 to TRBJ1-5; D uncertain. The CDR3 contains 17 residues. With 6 bases removed from V and 0 bases from J, the gap between germline ends came to 18 bases. Per the germline V gene, CDR1 is MGHRA and CDR2 is YSYEKL.

V and J are TRBV20-1 and TRBJ1-2; a possible D gene is TRBD1 (6 bases). The CDR3 covers 13 residues. V lost 2 bases, J lost 8 bases, and 15 bases lay in between. The germline gives CDR1 DFQATT, CDR2 SNEGSKA (reference sequence). In nucleotides, the CDR3 is TGCAGTGCTAGAAGACAGGACGGCAAAGGCTACACCTTC. Translating it yields CSARRQDGKGYTF.